The clone carrying this T cell receptor beta chain was seen repeatedly, ten times or more. Antigen specificity is unknown. The data stem from a study of T cell responses to AZD1222 COVID-19 vaccine. Notes on the study in general: Repertoires in all cases were sampled only once the peak T cell response had passed. The span of vaccine-associated CD4 TCRs extended across spike, with dominance at 160-218 and 743-854.

V lost 1 base, J lost 5 bases, and 14 bases lay in between. Per the germline V gene, CDR1 is LGHDT and CDR2 is YNNKEL (reference sequence). This CDR3 comprises 15 residues. Here immunoSEQ multiplex PCR was the method, and the copy in TCRdb shows in-frame clones only, minus some. The sample contains about 110,000 clones, about 90% of which appear only once. Source: peripheral blood, taken on day 0 of AZD1222 vaccination. The sequence derives from an adult in good health. The rearrangement joins TRBV3-1 (or the pseudogene TRBV3-2) to TRBJ1-2; D gene ambiguous. CDR3 in amino acids: CASSQAPPGWYGYTF. CDR3 bases: TGTGCCAGCAGCCAAGCCCCCCCGGGGTGGTATGGCTACACCTTC.